These 10 T cell receptor beta chains share one sample of origin, sequenced in a study of cytomegalovirus exposure and HLA in healthy donors. Primers included in the PCR were 60 Vbeta and 13 Jbeta primers. Libraries were prepared by immunoSEQ multiplex PCR; TCRdb keeps only in-frame clonotypes and omits some of them. Seen here are about 150,000 clones, roughly three fifths observed once, and the top ten hold around 6.3%. Sequenced: PBMCs. The receptors were gathered from a woman aged 55-70 years in good health and CMV-seronegative.

The chain carries TRBV7-9 and TRBJ2-3, with 12 bases that match TRBD2. The CDR3 has 16 residues. The germline gives CDR1 SEHNR, CDR2 FQNEAQ (reference sequence). Unmatched junction bases numbered 1, after V lost 1 base and J lost 2 bases. For the CDR3, the DNA is TGTGCCAGCAGCTTAGGGACTAGCGGGGCCACAGATACGCAGTATTTT. Its protein is CASSLGTSGATDTQYF. Supplemented by reference TRBV7-9 and TRBJ2-3, the full variable domain reads DTGVSQNPRHKITKRGQNVTFRCDPISEHNRLYWYRQTLGQGPEFLTYFQNEAQLEKSRLLSDRFSAERPKGSFSTLEIQRTEQGDSAMYLCASSLGTSGATDTQYFGPGTRLTVL.

V gene TRBV19 combines with J gene TRBJ1-1; TRBD1 matches at 7 bases. This CDR3 spans 14 amino acids. Trimming took 5 bases from V and 5 from J; bases not matched to a gene: 8. From germline, CDR1 is LNHDA and CDR2 SQIVND (reference sequence). The CDR3 nucleotides read TGTGCCAGTAGTCAAATAACAGGGGTAACTGAAGCTTTCTTT. This codes for CASSQITGVTEAFF.

The chain has TRBV11-2 and TRBJ1-2, with TRBD1 as a possible D gene (5 bases). Germline CDR1 SGHAT, CDR2 FQNNGV. The CDR3 consists of 13 residues. With 5 bases removed from V and 7 bases from J, the gap between germline ends came to 14 bases. The CDR3, as DNA: TGTGCCAGCAGCCCCCGGGGGAGAGGTGGCTACACCTTC. This gives the protein CASSPRGRGGYTF.

In this sample, this clone turned up a few times. This chain connects TRBV7-2 to TRBJ2-3; 9 nucleotides agree with TRBD2. V lost 5 bases and J lost 0; bases outside the gene matches: 6. Looked up from germline, CDR1 is SGHTA and CDR2 is FQGNSA. The CDR3 consists of 16 residues. The CDR3 region has the DNA TGTGCCAGCAGCATCACCGGGACTAGCAGCACAGATACGCAGTATTTT. As protein: CASSITGTSSTDTQYF.

There are a few counts of this clone. V and J are TRBV7-9 and TRBJ2-5, with no clear D. The CDR3 is 13 residues long. The V and J ends lost 2 bases and 5 bases respectively, with 9 bases between them. Germline V gene lookup returns CDR1 SEHNR and CDR2 FQNEAQ (reference sequence). This CDR3 is CASSLPGLETQYF. For the CDR3, the DNA is TGTGCCAGCAGCTTACCGGGTTTGGAGACCCAGTACTTC.

The rearrangement uses TRBV19 and TRBJ2-3, with D perhaps TRBD1 (5 bases). Germline CDR1 and CDR2: LNHDA and SQIVND (reference sequence). This CDR3 contains 13 residues. V was trimmed by 6 bases and J by 10 bases, leaving 17 bases between them. The CDR3 spells CASRPTADSPQYF. For the CDR3, the DNA is TGTGCCAGTAGACCGACAGCCGATAGTCCGCAGTATTTT.

The chain uses TRBV9 and TRBJ2-1, with 12 bases lining up with TRBD1. V was clipped by 0 bases and J by 8 bases; unmatched bases: 3. CDR3 length equals 15 residues. Germline V gene lookup returns CDR1 SGDLS and CDR2 YYNGEE. CDR3 DNA sequence: TGTGCCAGCAGCGTAGCCGGGACAGGGGGCGATGAGCAGTTCTTC. This sequence encodes CASSVAGTGGDEQFF. The full variable domain, its missing parts supplied by reference TRBV9 and TRBJ2-1, is DSGVTQTPKHLITATGQRVTLRCSPRSGDLSVYWYQQSLDQGLQFLIQYYNGEERAKGNILERFSAQQFPDLHSELNLSSLELGDSALYFCASSVAGTGGDEQFFGPGTRLTVL.

V gene TRBV7-8 combines with J gene TRBJ2-7, with D possibly TRBD1 on 5 matching bases. Germline V gives CDR1 SGHVS, CDR2 FQNEAQ. Trimming removed 0 bases from V and 2 bases from J, with 5 bases in between. This CDR3 region has 13 residues. The CDR3 loop is CASSLAGPYEQYF. CDR3 coding DNA: TGTGCCAGCAGCTTAGCGGGGCCCTACGAGCAGTACTTC.

This clone was recorded once. The J gene is TRBJ2-5, the V gene TRBV28; TRBD2 aligns across 8 bases. V was clipped by 6 bases and J by 4 bases; unmatched bases: 7. CDR1 and CDR2 from the germline V gene are MDHEN and SYDVKM. The CDR3 is 14 residues long. CDR3 in amino acids: CASSHTRGGETQYF. The CDR3 bases are TGTGCCAGCAGCCATACTCGGGGGGGAGAGACCCAGTACTTC.

The table lists this clone with a few counts. V is TRBV18 and J is TRBJ1-5; D is unresolved. Trimming pared 5 bases from V and 4 bases from J, leaving 6 bases between. Germline CDR1 reads KGHSH; CDR2 reads LQKENI. CDR3 size: 12 residues. The CDR3 sequence: CASSGLNQPQHF. The DNA of the CDR3 is TGTGCCAGCTCAGGACTAAATCAGCCCCAGCATTTT.